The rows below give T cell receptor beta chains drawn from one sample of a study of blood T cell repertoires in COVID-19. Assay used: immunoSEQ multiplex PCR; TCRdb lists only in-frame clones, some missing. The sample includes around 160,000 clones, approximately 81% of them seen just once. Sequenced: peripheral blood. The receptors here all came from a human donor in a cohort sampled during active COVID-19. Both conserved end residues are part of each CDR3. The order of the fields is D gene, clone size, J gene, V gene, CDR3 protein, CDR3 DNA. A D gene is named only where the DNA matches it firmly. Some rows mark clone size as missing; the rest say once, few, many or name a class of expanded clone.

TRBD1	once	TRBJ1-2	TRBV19	CASRPSTGDNYGYTF	TGTGCCAGTAGACCCTCAACAGGGGATAACTATGGCTACACCTTC
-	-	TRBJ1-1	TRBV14	CASSHLGQTPTNTEAFF	TGTGCCAGCAGCCACCTCGGACAGACTCCAACGAACACTGAAGCTTTCTTT
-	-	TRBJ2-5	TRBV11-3	CASSHGQIETQYF	TGTGCCAGCAGCCATGGACAGATAGAGACCCAGTACTTC
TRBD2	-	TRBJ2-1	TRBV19	CASSIGPGGGNYNEQFF	TGTGCCAGTAGTATAGGCCCTGGCGGGGGGAACTACAATGAGCAGTTCTTC
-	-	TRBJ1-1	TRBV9	CASSTLGDTEAFF	TGTGCCAGCAGCACCCTCGGGGACACTGAAGCTTTCTTT
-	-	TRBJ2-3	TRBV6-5	CASSYGIGDTQYF	TGTGCCAGCAGTTACGGAATCGGGGATACGCAGTATTTT
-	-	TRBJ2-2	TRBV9	CASSVGQGNTGELFF	TGTGCCAGCAGCGTAGGTCAGGGGAACACCGGGGAGCTGTTTTTT
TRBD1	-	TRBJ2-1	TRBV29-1	CSGGDRDPNEQFF	TGCAGCGGGGGGGACAGGGACCCTAATGAGCAGTTCTTC
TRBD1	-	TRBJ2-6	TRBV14	CASSPRDRSSGANVLTF	TGTGCCAGCAGCCCCCGGGACAGAAGCTCTGGGGCCAACGTCCTGACTTTC
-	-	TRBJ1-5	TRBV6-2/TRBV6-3	CASSYTYSNQPQHF	TGTGCCAGCAGTTACACATATAGCAATCAGCCCCAGCATTTT
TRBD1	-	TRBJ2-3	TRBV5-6	CASSLGQGAGTDTQYF	TGTGCCAGCAGCCTGGGACAGGGGGCTGGCACAGATACGCAGTATTTT
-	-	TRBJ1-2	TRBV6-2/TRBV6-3	CASSYGRAAGYTF	TGTGCCAGCAGTTATGGCAGGGCGGCTGGCTACACCTTC
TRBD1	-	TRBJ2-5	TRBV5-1	CASSPGQGPDETQYF	TGCGCCAGCAGCCCTGGACAGGGGCCGGACGAGACCCAGTACTTC
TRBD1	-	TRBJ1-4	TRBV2	CASSDRGTGREKLFF	TGTGCCAGCAGTGATCGTGGGACAGGGAGAGAGAAACTGTTTTTT
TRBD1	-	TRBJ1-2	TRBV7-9	CASSPGTGRNYGYTF	TGTGCCAGCAGCCCAGGGACAGGCCGCAACTATGGCTACACCTTC
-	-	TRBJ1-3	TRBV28	CASSLWAGGPSGNTIYF	TGTGCCAGCAGTTTATGGGCGGGGGGACCCTCTGGAAACACCATATATTTT
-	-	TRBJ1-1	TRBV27	CASSLKTDTEAFF	TGTGCCAGCAGTTTAAAGACAGACACTGAAGCTTTCTTT
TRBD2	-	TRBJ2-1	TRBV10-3	CAASGTGGNEQFF	TGTGCCGCCTCCGGGACGGGAGGGAATGAGCAGTTCTTC
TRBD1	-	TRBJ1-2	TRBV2	CASSLGQSYGYTF	TGTGCCAGCAGCTTGGGACAGAGCTATGGCTACACCTTC
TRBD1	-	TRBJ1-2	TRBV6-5	CASSHGQGYGYGYTF	TGTGCCAGCAGTCACGGACAGGGGTATGGATATGGCTACACCTTC
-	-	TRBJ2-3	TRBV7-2	CASSPRWEMRRTDTQYF	TGTGCCAGCAGCCCCAGGTGGGAGATGCGGCGCACAGATACGCAGTATTTT
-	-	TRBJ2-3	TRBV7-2	CASSLQAWADTQYF	TGTGCCAGCAGCTTACAGGCTTGGGCAGATACGCAGTATTTT